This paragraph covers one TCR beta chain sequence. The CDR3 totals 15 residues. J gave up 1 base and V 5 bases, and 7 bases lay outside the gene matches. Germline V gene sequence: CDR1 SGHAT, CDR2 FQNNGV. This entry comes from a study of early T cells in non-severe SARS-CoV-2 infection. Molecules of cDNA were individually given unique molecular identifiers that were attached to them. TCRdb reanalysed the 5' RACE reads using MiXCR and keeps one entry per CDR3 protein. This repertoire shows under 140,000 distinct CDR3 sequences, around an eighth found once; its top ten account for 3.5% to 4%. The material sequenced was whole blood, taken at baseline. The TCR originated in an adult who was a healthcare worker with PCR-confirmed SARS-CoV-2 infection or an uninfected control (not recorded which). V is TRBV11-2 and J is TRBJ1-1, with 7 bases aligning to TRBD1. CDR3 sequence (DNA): TGTGCCAGCAGCCCGAGGGACAGTTCGAACACTGAAGCTTTCTTT. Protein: CASSPRDSSNTEAFF.